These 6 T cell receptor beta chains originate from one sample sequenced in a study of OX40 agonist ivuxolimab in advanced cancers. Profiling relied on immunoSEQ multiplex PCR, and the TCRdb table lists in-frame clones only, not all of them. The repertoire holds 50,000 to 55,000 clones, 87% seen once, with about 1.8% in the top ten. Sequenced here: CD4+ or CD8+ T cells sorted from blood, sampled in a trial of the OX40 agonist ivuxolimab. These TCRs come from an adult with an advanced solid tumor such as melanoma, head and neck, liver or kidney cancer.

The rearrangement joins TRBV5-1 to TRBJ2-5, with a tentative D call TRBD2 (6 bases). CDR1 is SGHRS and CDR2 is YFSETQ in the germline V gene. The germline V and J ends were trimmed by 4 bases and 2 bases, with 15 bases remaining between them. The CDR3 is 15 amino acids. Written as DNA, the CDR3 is TGCGCCAGCAGCCCTCTACTAGGAGGGCAAGAGACCCAGTACTTC. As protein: CASSPLLGGQETQYF.

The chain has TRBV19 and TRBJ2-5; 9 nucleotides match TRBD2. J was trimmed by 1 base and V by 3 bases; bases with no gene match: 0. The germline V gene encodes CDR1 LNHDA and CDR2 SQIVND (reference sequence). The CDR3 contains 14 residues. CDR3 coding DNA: TGTGCCAGTAGTATGACTAGCGGCCAAGAGACCCAGTACTTC. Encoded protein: CASSMTSGQETQYF.

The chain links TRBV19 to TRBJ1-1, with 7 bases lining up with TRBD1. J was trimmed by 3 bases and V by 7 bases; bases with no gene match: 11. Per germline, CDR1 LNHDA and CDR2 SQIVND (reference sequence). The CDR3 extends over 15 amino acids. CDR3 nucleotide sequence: TGTGCCAGTAATCTAAGAAACAGGGGTGACACTGAAGCTTTCTTT. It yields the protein CASNLRNRGDTEAFF.

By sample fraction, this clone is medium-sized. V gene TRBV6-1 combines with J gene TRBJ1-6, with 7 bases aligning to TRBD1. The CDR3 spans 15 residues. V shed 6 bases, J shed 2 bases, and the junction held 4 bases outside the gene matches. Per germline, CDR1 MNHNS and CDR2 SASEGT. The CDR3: CASSGDRPYNSPLHF. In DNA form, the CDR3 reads TGTGCCAGCAGCGGGGACAGACCCTATAATTCACCCCTCCACTTT.

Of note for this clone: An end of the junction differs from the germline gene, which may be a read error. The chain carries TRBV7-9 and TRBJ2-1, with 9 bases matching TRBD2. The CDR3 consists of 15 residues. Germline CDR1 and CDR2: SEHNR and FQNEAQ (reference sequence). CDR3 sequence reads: CASSLAGPSYNEQFF. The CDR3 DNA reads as TGTGCCAGCAGCCTAGCGGGACCCTCCTACAATGAGCAGTTCTTC.

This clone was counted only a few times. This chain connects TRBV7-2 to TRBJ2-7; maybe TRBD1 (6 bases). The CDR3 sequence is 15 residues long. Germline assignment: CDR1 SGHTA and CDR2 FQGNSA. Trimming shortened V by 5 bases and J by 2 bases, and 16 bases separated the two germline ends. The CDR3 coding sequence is TGTGCCAGCAGCAAAGGGGACACTCGCCCCTACGAGCAGTACTTC. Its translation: CASSKGDTRPYEQYF.